Given below is one T cell receptor (beta chain) in context. The data are from a study of PD-L1 blockade in urothelial cancer. TCRdb's table, derived via immunoSEQ multiplex PCR, lists solely in-frame clones and lacks some. The table has approximately 79,000 clones, around 87% seen once. V was cut by 5 bases and J by 3 bases, with 8 bases left in between. The germline V gene has CDR1 SEHNR and CDR2 FQNEAQ (reference sequence). The CDR3 covers 12 residues. This specimen consisted of PBMCs, obtained around atezolizumab (anti-PD-L1) treatment. The sequence was collected from a woman in her seventies with urothelial cancer. The V and J genes are TRBV7-9 and TRBJ2-7; possibly TRBD2 for D (5 bases). DNA for the CDR3: TGTGCCAGCAGCCGGGGAGTCTACGAGCAGTACTTC. Amino acids: CASSRGVYEQYF.